These T cell receptor beta chains were read from a single sample in a study of blood T cell repertoires in COVID-19. Libraries were prepared by immunoSEQ multiplex PCR; TCRdb keeps only in-frame clonotypes and omits some of them. Here the sample spans about 80,000 clones, 75% to 85% being singletons. The sample comprised peripheral blood. These receptors were collected from a man aged 60-69 years with COVID-19, enrolled during active disease. CDR3s include the opening cysteine and the closing phenylalanine or tryptophan. The order of the fields is D gene, J gene, V gene, clone size, CDR3 DNA, CDR3 protein. D genes are given only for firm matches. The size field is filled for only some rows; it gives once, few, many or a size class.

TRBD2 | TRBJ2-1 | TRBV7-8 | once | TGTGCCAGCAGCTCCCCTGGTTCGGGCGGGAGTGCTTACAATGAGCAGTTCTTC | CASSSPGSGGSAYNEQFF
NA | TRBJ2-1 | TRBV6-2/TRBV6-3 | NA | TGTGCCAGCAGTGTCAGGGGCTTCTACAATGAGCAGTTCTTC | CASSVRGFYNEQFF
NA | TRBJ1-1 | TRBV11-2 | once | TGTGCCAGCAGCTTAGCCGAGTGGAACACTGAAGCTTTCTTT | CASSLAEWNTEAFF
TRBD1 | TRBJ2-5 | TRBV11-2 | NA | TGTGCCAGCAGTTCACAAAGGACAGGACAAGAGACCCAGTACTTC | CASSSQRTGQETQYF
TRBD2 | TRBJ2-7 | TRBV5-1 | NA | TGCGCCAGCGCCGACACCACTAGCGGATTCTACGAGCAGTACTTC | CASADTTSGFYEQYF
NA | TRBJ1-4 | TRBV15 | NA | TGTGCCACCAAGGGGTTCTCTGAAAAACTGTTTTTT | CATKGFSEKLFF
TRBD2 | TRBJ2-5 | TRBV7-9 | NA | TGTGCCAGCAGCTTAGGCCAGGGGACTAGCGGGCAAGAGACCCAGTACTTC | CASSLGQGTSGQETQYF
TRBD1 | TRBJ2-7 | TRBV18 | NA | TGTGCCAGCTCACCGGGACAGGGCCGCCACTACGAGCAGTACTTC | CASSPGQGRHYEQYF
TRBD1 | TRBJ2-1 | TRBV6-2/TRBV6-3 | few | TGTGCCAGCAGTTACCGGGACAGACCTTACAATGAGCAGTTCTTC | CASSYRDRPYNEQFF
NA | TRBJ2-1 | TRBV7-2 | NA | TGTGCCAGCAGCCCACCTAGCGATGAGCAGTTCTTC | CASSPPSDEQFF
NA | TRBJ1-6 | TRBV11-2 | few | TGTGCCAGCAGCTTGGCCCAAGGTGGGCAGGGCTTTCAATCACCCCTCCACTTT | CASSLAQGGQGFQSPLHF
NA | TRBJ2-5 | TRBV5-1 | NA | TGCGCCAGCAGCCCGAGAGGGTCATTCGGGGAGACCCAGTACTTC | CASSPRGSFGETQYF
TRBD2 | TRBJ2-1 | TRBV3-1/TRBV3-2 | NA | TGTGCCAGCAGCCGACCCCGTCGGACTAGCGGTAACAATGAGCAGTTCTTC | CASSRPRRTSGNNEQFF
TRBD2 | TRBJ2-1 | TRBV29-1 | NA | TGCAGCGTTAGGCGAAGGGAGGGGCATGAGCAGTTCTTC | CSVRRREGHEQFF
NA | TRBJ1-5 | TRBV2 | NA | TGTGCCAGCAGCCAAGACGGGGAGGCCCAGCCCCAGCATTTT | CASSQDGEAQPQHF
TRBD1 | TRBJ2-1 | TRBV19 | few | TGTGCCAGTAGTTCACACTCCCGGGGACAGGGCTTTCCTTCTCGAAATGAGCAGTTCTTC | CASSSHSRGQGFPSRNEQFF
NA | TRBJ1-5 | TRBV19 | once | TGTGCCACTAGGCGCACAGGGAGCAATCAGCCCCAGCATTTT | CATRRTGSNQPQHF
TRBD2 | TRBJ2-3 | TRBV7-2 | NA | TGTGCCAGCAGCTTAGTAGGTAGCGGGAGTTTCACAGATACGCAGTATTTT | CASSLVGSGSFTDTQYF
TRBD2 | TRBJ2-3 | TRBV19 | once | TGTGCCAGCAAGCGGGGGGGCGAGTCAGATACGCAGTATTTT | CASKRGGESDTQYF
NA | TRBJ2-1 | TRBV7-3 | NA | TGTGCCAGCAGCCAGGGGGGCTCCGGGAATGAGCAGTTCTTC | CASSQGGSGNEQFF
NA | TRBJ2-3 | TRBV14 | NA | TGTGCCAGCAGCCAAAACCTAGGTCTCCAGTATTTT | CASSQNLGLQYF
NA | TRBJ1-4 | TRBV4-1 | few | TGCGCCAGCAGCCAAGCGGACAGAAATGAAAAACTGTTTTTT | CASSQADRNEKLFF
TRBD1 | TRBJ2-1 | TRBV6-2/TRBV6-3 | once | TGTGCCAGCAGTTACACAGGGGAGTTGGGGCAGTTCTTC | CASSYTGELGQFF
TRBD1 | TRBJ1-6 | TRBV3-1/TRBV3-2 | NA | TGTGCCAGCAGCCAACCTTCCAGGGGGCGGGGGTCACCCCTCCACTTT | CASSQPSRGRGSPLHF
TRBD1 | TRBJ1-2 | TRBV4-1 | NA | TGCGCCAGCAGCCCCGCCGGGACAGGGGTCTCTTCCAACTATGGCTACACCTTC | CASSPAGTGVSSNYGYTF
TRBD1 | TRBJ1-6 | TRBV9 | few | TGTGCCAGCAGCGCCGGACCGACAGGGTGGGTTTCACCCCTCCACTTT | CASSAGPTGWVSPLHF
TRBD1 | TRBJ2-1 | TRBV9 | NA | TGTGCCAGCAGCTCGGGACAGGTGTCCTACAATGAGCAGTTCTTC | CASSSGQVSYNEQFF
NA | TRBJ2-1 | TRBV5-6 | NA | TGTGCCAGCAGCTTTCTCGGACACACGTCCTACAATGAGCAGTTCTTC | CASSFLGHTSYNEQFF
NA | TRBJ1-1 | TRBV7-8 | NA | TGTGCCAGCAGCCGCTCGCGGGGCACTGAAGCTTTCTTT | CASSRSRGTEAFF
NA | TRBJ1-5 | TRBV7-8 | few | TGTGCCAGCAGCGCCTCCAGCGAGGGAGTGGCCCAGCATTTT | CASSASSEGVAQHF
TRBD1 | TRBJ1-5 | TRBV27 | many | TGTGCCAGCAGTTACTCCTGGACAGGGGGCGTTCAGCCCCAGCATTTT | CASSYSWTGGVQPQHF
NA | TRBJ1-6 | TRBV2 | NA | TGTGCCAGCAGCCCGGACAGTTCACCCCTCCACTTT | CASSPDSSPLHF
NA | TRBJ1-2 | TRBV29-1 | NA | TGCAGCGTTGAAGTACCGGGGAAGGGCTATGGCTACACCTTC | CSVEVPGKGYGYTF
NA | TRBJ1-5 | TRBV3-1/TRBV3-2 | NA | TGTGCCAGCAGCCAAATGGGGGGACAGCCCCAGCATTTT | CASSQMGGQPQHF
TRBD1 | TRBJ2-2 | TRBV27 | NA | TGTGCCAGCAGTAGAAGGACAGGGGTGAACACCGGGGAGCTGTTTTTT | CASSRRTGVNTGELFF
NA | TRBJ1-4 | TRBV5-6 | NA | TGTGCCAGCAGCTTGGGGGGAAGCGGTAATGAAAAACTGTTTTTT | CASSLGGSGNEKLFF
TRBD1 | TRBJ1-2 | TRBV12-3/TRBV12-4 | NA | TGTGCCAGCAGTTCGCAAGACAGGGAGGGCTACACCTTC | CASSSQDREGYTF
NA | TRBJ2-5 | TRBV11-2 | NA | TGTGCCAGCATAACCTCCCCGGGACTCGGAGAGACCCAGTACTTC | CASITSPGLGETQYF
TRBD1 | TRBJ1-2 | TRBV27 | NA | TGTGCCAGCAGTTTTTCGGACAGGGTGTCCGGCTACACCTTC | CASSFSDRVSGYTF
NA | TRBJ2-1 | TRBV3-1/TRBV3-2 | NA | TGTGCCAGCAGCCCGTCAGGTATAGGTGAGCAGTTCTTC | CASSPSGIGEQFF
NA | TRBJ1-6 | TRBV5-8 | NA | TGTGCCAGCAGTTGGCAGGTTAATTCACCCCTCCACTTT | CASSWQVNSPLHF
NA | TRBJ2-2 | TRBV27 | NA | TGTGCCAGCAGTTTATCTCTGCAGGGGGAGCTGTTTTTT | CASSLSLQGELFF
TRBD2 | TRBJ2-1 | TRBV9 | few | TGTGCCAGCAGCCAAGAGCGGGGGGACTACAATGAGCAGTTCTTC | CASSQERGDYNEQFF
NA | TRBJ2-7 | TRBV4-3 | NA | TGCGCCAGCAGCCAAGATGCTGCGGGGCTGTCCTACGAGCAGTACTTC | CASSQDAAGLSYEQYF
TRBD2 | TRBJ2-1 | TRBV5-1 | NA | TGCGCCAGCAGCTTGGCAACTCGCGGGAGTAGCTCCTACAATGAGCAGTTCTTC | CASSLATRGSSSYNEQFF
NA | TRBJ2-5 | TRBV7-3 | few | TGTGCCAGCAGCTTAAGATTATCTAGCAGAGGCTCAGAAAAGACCCAGTACTTC | CASSLRLSSRGSEKTQYF
NA | TRBJ2-7 | TRBV11-2 | NA | TGTGCCAGCAGCTTAGGCAGGACCTACGAGCAGTACTTC | CASSLGRTYEQYF
TRBD1 | TRBJ2-7 | TRBV15 | NA | TGTGCCACCAGCAGAGCGGGACAGGGGTCCTACGAGCAGTACTTC | CATSRAGQGSYEQYF
NA | TRBJ2-4 | TRBV7-2 | NA | TGTGCCAGCAGCCCGGGTGGGGAGGACAAAAACATTCAGTACTTC | CASSPGGEDKNIQYF
NA | TRBJ1-6 | TRBV9 | NA | TGTGCCAGCAGCGTAGGCTGGGGGCCGGGGTTCGATAATTCACCCCTCCACTTT | CASSVGWGPGFDNSPLHF
NA | TRBJ2-7 | TRBV18 | NA | TGTGCCAGCTCACCTGATCGGCGGGAGCAGTACTTC | CASSPDRREQYF
TRBD1 | TRBJ1-2 | TRBV6-2/TRBV6-3 | few | TGTGCCAGCAGTTCGCGACAGGGTTACATCTATGGCTACACCTTC | CASSSRQGYIYGYTF
NA | TRBJ1-1 | TRBV13 | NA | TGTGCCAGCAGCTTAGGGAATCTAAGAATAACAGGCGCCACTGCCCCATTGTTT | CASSLGNLRITGATAPLF
TRBD2 | TRBJ2-7 | TRBV4-1 | NA | TGCGCCAGCAGCCAAGGGGAGGGTAGGGTCTACGAGCAGTACTTC | CASSQGEGRVYEQYF
TRBD1 | TRBJ1-1 | TRBV5-1 | few | TGCGCCAGCAGCCCGCGCTCACAGGGGGCGAACACTGAAGCTTTCTTT | CASSPRSQGANTEAFF